These 20 T cell receptor beta chains were sequenced from one sample in a study of neoadjuvant anti-PD-1 for oral cavity cancer. TCRdb's copy holds only in-frame clones and misses some; the assay was immunoSEQ multiplex PCR. The repertoire holds around 35,000 clones, with over 30% as singletons. Time point here: after neoadjuvant nivolumab, at surgical resection. Specimen: tumor tissue, collected after nivolumab (anti-PD-1) treatment. The receptors originated from a person aged 35 to 85 with oral cavity squamous cell carcinoma.

This clone occurred once. The genes are TRBV7-8 and TRBJ1-5, with D unclear. The CDR3 runs 14 residues. V lost 4 bases and J 3 bases, leaving 10 bases between the germline ends. Germline V lookup: CDR1 SGHVS, CDR2 FQNEAQ. DNA for the CDR3: TGTGCCAGCAGCTCAAGGGCGTTCAATCAGCCCCAGCATTTT. Residues: CASSSRAFNQPQHF.

This clone has just a few counts. The genes are TRBV11-2 and TRBJ2-3; D remains ambiguous. The V gene's germline CDR1 is SGHAT and CDR2 FQNNGV. This CDR3 contains 12 residues. V lost 1 base and J 6 bases, leaving 5 bases between the germline ends. CDR3 coding DNA: TGTGCCAGCAGCTTAGTGGCCGATACGCAGTATTTT. Protein: CASSLVADTQYF.

This clone has only one observation. The chain uses TRBV27 and TRBJ2-7; D may correspond to TRBD1 or TRBD2 (5 bases each). The CDR3 sequence is 12 residues long. Germline V gene lookup returns CDR1 MNHEY and CDR2 SMNVEV (reference sequence). V was pared by 6 bases and J by 4 bases, with 10 bases between. In DNA, the CDR3 is TGTGCCAGCAGATGGGGACCTTACGAGCAGTACTTC. Amino acids: CASRWGPYEQYF.

This clone was seen repeatedly, ten times or more. The chain carries TRBV30 and TRBJ1-1, with D possibly TRBD1 on 6 matching bases. Germline V gives CDR1 GTSNPN, CDR2 SVGIG (reference sequence). With 2 bases removed from V and 12 bases from J, the gap between germline ends came to 22 bases. This CDR3 has 14 amino acids. This chain's CDR3 is CAWSLGAAIRWTFF. In nucleotides, the CDR3 is TGTGCCTGGAGTCTGGGGGCCGCGATCCGATGGACTTTCTTT.

This clone was counted only a few times. The chain is built from TRBV6-1 and TRBJ1-4; D unclear. The germline V gene has CDR1 MNHNS and CDR2 SASEGT. V lost 3 bases to trimming and J lost 7 bases, with 6 bases between them. The CDR3 covers 12 residues. As DNA, the CDR3 is TGTGCCAGCAGTGAGACCACTGAAAAACTGTTTTTT. Protein product: CASSETTEKLFF.

V is TRBV7-8 and J is TRBJ1-1; D is unresolved. Deletions cut 4 bases from V and 2 bases from J, with 11 bases between. In germline, CDR1 is SGHVS, CDR2 FQNEAQ. The CDR3 is 14 amino acids. CDR3 nucleotide sequence: TGTGCCAGCAGCTCCCCTCTAGCTAACACTGAAGCTTTCTTT. Protein: CASSSPLANTEAFF. Using reference TRBV7-8 and TRBJ1-1 for the parts outside the CDR3, the full variable domain is GAGVSQSPRYKVAKRGQDVALRCDPISGHVSLFWYQQALGQGPEFLTYFQNEAQLDKSGLPSDRFFAERPEGSVSTLKIQRTQQEDSAVYLCASSSPLANTEAFFGQGTRLTVV.

The gene calls are TRBV5-3 and TRBJ1-5; tentatively, D is TRBD1 (6 bases). TRBV5-3 falls under the ORF class, with uncertain function. The V and J ends lost 1 base and 6 bases respectively, with 20 bases between them. This CDR3 has 17 amino acids. The CDR3 coding sequence is TGTGCCAGAAGCTTGACCATTGCTCGACAGGTGGTTCAGCCCCAGCATTTT. Amino acid sequence: CARSLTIARQVVQPQHF.

The rearrangement uses TRBV7-9 and TRBJ1-6; D perhaps matches TRBD1 (6 bases). Germline CDR1 is SEHNR and CDR2 is FQNEAQ (reference sequence). The CDR3 covers 14 residues. The V end lost 8 bases, the J end lost 7 bases, and 15 bases lay between the germline ends. CDR3 DNA sequence: TGTGCCAGCGACTCAGGGGCCCGGAATTCACCCCTCCACTTT. This translates into CASDSGARNSPLHF.

This clone has a handful of counts. The chain employs TRBV4-1 and TRBJ1-1, with D unclear. V lost 5 bases to trimming and J lost 1 base, with 8 bases between them. The CDR3 has 13 residues. Germline loops: CDR1 MGHRA, CDR2 YSYEKL. The chain's CDR3 is CASSGRGNTEAFF. The DNA of the CDR3 is TGCGCCAGCAGCGGACGGGGGAACACTGAAGCTTTCTTT.

This clone has a single count. J is TRBJ1-2 and V is TRBV30, with a tentative D call TRBD1 (5 bases). Germline CDR1 GTSNPN, CDR2 SVGIG (reference sequence). The CDR3 is made up of 21 amino acids. The ends were cut back, 0 bases at V and 0 bases at J, with 29 bases in the middle. The CDR3 here is CAWSVGLRILRKGRANYGYTF. The CDR3 bases are TGTGCCTGGAGTGTAGGGTTAAGAATCCTTAGGAAGGGACGTGCTAACTATGGCTACACCTTC.

Only a few counts were recorded for this clone. This sequence joins TRBV6-1 and TRBJ1-5; 7 bases agree with TRBD1. The CDR3 runs to 15 residues. In germline, CDR1 is MNHNS, CDR2 SASEGT. V lost 6 bases and J lost 5; bases outside the gene matches: 10. The CDR3 is CASSKQGLHYQPQHF. The CDR3 region has the DNA TGTGCCAGCAGCAAACAGGGGCTCCACTATCAGCCCCAGCATTTT.

This chain uses TRBV2 with TRBJ2-1; 15 nucleotides line up with TRBD2. Trimming removed 6 bases from V and 14 bases from J; junction bases left unmatched: 5. The CDR3 has 13 amino acids. From germline, CDR1 is SNHLY and CDR2 FYNNEI. CDR3 bases: TGTGCCAGCAGCGGACTAGCGGGGGGGAAAGAGTTCTTC. Its protein product is CASSGLAGGKEFF.

This clone has a handful of counts. The rearrangement uses TRBV4-1 and TRBJ1-4; D is unresolved. The CDR3 is made up of 16 amino acids. Germline V gene data show CDR1 as MGHRA and CDR2 as YSYEKL. Trimming removed 0 bases at V and 15 bases at J, with 23 bases between. The CDR3: CASSQDFVGWGGIVFF. The CDR3 DNA reads TGCGCCAGCAGCCAAGATTTCGTGGGCTGGGGTGGTATCGTGTTTTTT.

The chain uses TRBV18 and TRBJ1-3; the match to TRBD1 covers 10 bases. V was pared by 8 bases and J by 2 bases, with 12 bases of the junction left unmatched. The germline V gene encodes CDR1 KGHSH and CDR2 LQKENI. CDR3 length: 17 amino acids. Here the CDR3 reads CASAFGGGQGPGNTIYF. CDR3 in DNA: TGTGCCAGCGCTTTCGGCGGGGGACAGGGGCCTGGAAACACCATATATTTT.

This clone was seen a few times. The chain carries TRBV19 and TRBJ2-5; 7 nucleotides line up with TRBD2. Germline loops: CDR1 LNHDA, CDR2 SQIVND (reference sequence). The CDR3 extends over 14 amino acids. V dropped 3 bases and J dropped 4; count of bases not matched to a gene: 5. The CDR3 DNA reads TGTGCCAGTAGTATTGGGGGAGGGCCAGAGACCCAGTACTTC. It codes for CASSIGGGPETQYF.

This clone was detected only a few times. This chain uses TRBV7-6 with TRBJ1-1; no clear D gene. CDR3 length equals 13 residues. In germline, CDR1 is SGHVS, CDR2 FNYEAQ. V lost 3 bases to trimming and J lost 1 base, with 6 bases between them. This CDR3 reads CASSFDTNTEAFF. Written as DNA, the CDR3 is TGTGCCAGCAGCTTCGACACGAACACTGAAGCTTTCTTT.

The table lists this clone with a few counts. The J gene is TRBJ2-1, the V gene TRBV29-1, with 12 nucleotides matching TRBD2. Trimming removed 4 bases from V and 5 bases from J; junction bases left unmatched: 12. Per germline, CDR1 SQVTM and CDR2 ANQGSEA. The CDR3 has 17 amino acids. CDR3 nucleotide sequence: TGCAGCGTTGGGGGACTAGCGGGCTTTAACCGGAACAATGAGCAGTTCTTC. Amino acids: CSVGGLAGFNRNNEQFF.

The V call is TRBV5-1, the J call TRBJ2-5; TRBD2 aligns across 10 bases. Germline CDR1 reads SGHRS; CDR2 reads YFSETQ. After removal of 0 bases from V and 5 bases from J, the junction contained 4 bases not matched to a gene. The CDR3 length is 15 residues. The CDR3 is CASSLGLAGAETQYF. Here the CDR3 DNA reads TGCGCCAGCAGCTTGGGGCTAGCGGGGGCTGAGACCCAGTACTTC.

This sequence joins TRBV28 and TRBJ1-2, with D uncertain. V was shortened by 5 bases and J by 6 bases, with 13 bases between the two germline ends. The CDR3 length is 13 residues. CDR1 is MDHEN and CDR2 is SYDVKM in the germline V gene. The CDR3: CASSEGIRNGYTF. The DNA of the CDR3 is TGTGCCAGCAGTGAGGGTATAAGGAATGGCTACACCTTC.

V gene TRBV7-3 combines with J gene TRBJ2-1, with D possibly TRBD1 on 6 matching bases. Germline loops: CDR1 SGHTA, CDR2 FQGTGA. CDR3 length: 16 amino acids. Trimming shortened V by 5 bases and J by 8 bases, and 22 bases separated the two germline ends. In DNA, the CDR3 is TGTGCCAGCAGCCAGCGACCGGACAGCCTTGGAGATGAGCAGTTCTTC. This codes for CASSQRPDSLGDEQFF.